A selection of T cell receptor beta chains follows, all from one sample in a study of blood T cell repertoires in COVID-19. Repertoires were generated with immunoSEQ multiplex PCR, while TCRdb's copy carries only in-frame clones and drops some. The sample consists of roughly 260,000 clones, 70% to 90% of them appearing once. The specimen sequenced was peripheral blood. These receptors were collected from a woman aged 50 to 60 with acute or convalescent COVID-19. CDR3s include the opening cysteine and the closing phenylalanine or tryptophan. The order of the fields is D gene, J gene, clone size, CDR3 length, V gene, CDR3 protein, CDR3 DNA. A D gene is named only where the DNA matches it firmly. Not every row has a clone size; where given, it reads once, few, many or a size class.

d_call: TRBD1; j_call: TRBJ1-2; clone_size: -; cdr3_length: 15; v_call: TRBV28; cdr3_aa: CASSFQGALGYGYTF; cdr3_nt: TGTGCCAGCAGTTTTCAGGGGGCGCTTGGCTATGGCTACACCTTC
d_call: -; j_call: TRBJ1-3; clone_size: once; cdr3_length: 15; v_call: TRBV9; cdr3_aa: CASSVDRVSGNTIYF; cdr3_nt: TGTGCCAGCAGCGTAGACAGGGTCTCTGGAAACACCATATATTTT
d_call: -; j_call: TRBJ1-4; clone_size: once; cdr3_length: 12; v_call: TRBV3-1/TRBV3-2; cdr3_aa: CASSPRQEKLFF; cdr3_nt: TGTGCCAGCAGCCCGAGACAGGAAAAACTGTTTTTT
d_call: -; j_call: TRBJ1-4; clone_size: -; cdr3_length: 16; v_call: TRBV4-1; cdr3_aa: CASSQEGAGRVEKLFF; cdr3_nt: TGCGCCAGCAGCCAAGAGGGGGCAGGGCGGGTTGAAAAACTGTTTTTT
d_call: -; j_call: TRBJ2-2; clone_size: -; cdr3_length: 16; v_call: TRBV2; cdr3_aa: CASSANDRANTGELFF; cdr3_nt: TGTGCCAGCAGTGCAAACGACAGAGCGAACACCGGGGAGCTGTTTTTT
d_call: TRBD1; j_call: TRBJ2-5; clone_size: -; cdr3_length: 15; v_call: TRBV18; cdr3_aa: CASSPEGQRQETQYF; cdr3_nt: TGTGCCAGCTCACCAGAGGGACAGAGACAAGAGACCCAGTACTTC
d_call: -; j_call: TRBJ2-3; clone_size: -; cdr3_length: 12; v_call: TRBV7-3; cdr3_aa: CASSSNTDTQYF; cdr3_nt: TGTGCCAGCAGCTCCAACACAGATACGCAGTATTTT
d_call: -; j_call: TRBJ1-5; clone_size: -; cdr3_length: 13; v_call: TRBV10-3; cdr3_aa: CAIGQISNQPQHF; cdr3_nt: TGTGCCATCGGACAGATCTCCAATCAGCCCCAGCATTTT
d_call: TRBD2; j_call: TRBJ2-7; clone_size: -; cdr3_length: 17; v_call: TRBV6-1; cdr3_aa: CASSEVTSGSAHFEQYF; cdr3_nt: TGTGCCAGCAGTGAAGTAACTAGCGGGAGCGCCCACTTCGAGCAGTACTTC
d_call: -; j_call: TRBJ1-2; clone_size: few; cdr3_length: 12; v_call: TRBV2; cdr3_aa: CASGDKNYGYTF; cdr3_nt: TGTGCCAGCGGAGATAAGAACTATGGCTACACCTTC
d_call: TRBD1; j_call: TRBJ1-2; clone_size: -; cdr3_length: 13; v_call: TRBV30; cdr3_aa: CAWSVNRGEGYTF; cdr3_nt: TGTGCCTGGAGTGTTAACAGGGGTGAGGGCTACACCTTC
d_call: -; j_call: TRBJ2-5; clone_size: -; cdr3_length: 12; v_call: TRBV6-5; cdr3_aa: CATSRVQETQYF; cdr3_nt: TGTGCCACCTCGAGGGTTCAGGAGACCCAGTACTTC
d_call: -; j_call: TRBJ2-7; clone_size: -; cdr3_length: 16; v_call: TRBV5-1; cdr3_aa: CASSLARGRLIYEQYF; cdr3_nt: TGCGCCAGCAGCCTAGCCAGGGGACGCTTGATCTACGAGCAGTACTTC
d_call: TRBD1; j_call: TRBJ1-3; clone_size: -; cdr3_length: 14; v_call: TRBV6-5; cdr3_aa: CASSRTGLGNTIYF; cdr3_nt: TGTGCCAGCAGCAGGACAGGGCTTGGAAACACCATATATTTT
d_call: -; j_call: TRBJ1-6; clone_size: -; cdr3_length: 17; v_call: TRBV27; cdr3_aa: CASSPSPLTEMGSPLHF; cdr3_nt: TGTGCCAGCAGTCCGTCCCCATTGACGGAGATGGGTTCACCCCTCCACTTT
d_call: TRBD1; j_call: TRBJ1-1; clone_size: -; cdr3_length: 18; v_call: TRBV5-4; cdr3_aa: CASSWPGGQGFSGTEAFF; cdr3_nt: TGTGCCAGCAGCTGGCCGGGGGGACAGGGGTTCAGTGGCACTGAAGCTTTCTTT
d_call: -; j_call: TRBJ2-1; clone_size: -; cdr3_length: 14; v_call: TRBV4-2; cdr3_aa: CASSQERGSNEQFF; cdr3_nt: TGTGCCAGCAGCCAAGAAAGGGGAAGCAATGAGCAGTTCTTC
d_call: -; j_call: TRBJ2-7; clone_size: few; cdr3_length: 13; v_call: TRBV4-1; cdr3_aa: CASSQAATTEQYF; cdr3_nt: TGCGCCAGCAGCCAAGCCGCGACTACCGAGCAGTACTTC
d_call: TRBD2; j_call: TRBJ2-7; clone_size: once; cdr3_length: 15; v_call: TRBV5-1; cdr3_aa: CASSPRLAGVVEQYF; cdr3_nt: TGCGCCAGCAGCCCTCGACTAGCGGGAGTGGTGGAGCAGTACTTC
d_call: TRBD1; j_call: TRBJ2-7; clone_size: -; cdr3_length: 15; v_call: TRBV5-1; cdr3_aa: CASSLGNTGGSEQYF; cdr3_nt: TGCGCCAGCAGCTTGGGAAATACAGGGGGCAGCGAGCAGTACTTC
d_call: -; j_call: TRBJ2-1; clone_size: -; cdr3_length: 14; v_call: TRBV5-1; cdr3_aa: CASRVSGSYNEQFF; cdr3_nt: TGCGCCAGCCGCGTATCGGGGTCCTACAATGAGCAGTTCTTC
d_call: -; j_call: TRBJ2-7; clone_size: -; cdr3_length: 16; v_call: TRBV5-4; cdr3_aa: CASSLEAGQTSYEQYF; cdr3_nt: TGTGCCAGCAGCTTGGAGGCAGGCCAAACCTCCTACGAGCAGTACTTC
d_call: -; j_call: TRBJ2-1; clone_size: -; cdr3_length: 16; v_call: TRBV7-9; cdr3_aa: CASSPEGAGPYNEQFF; cdr3_nt: TGTGCCAGCAGCCCAGAGGGGGCGGGACCCTACAATGAGCAGTTCTTC
d_call: TRBD1; j_call: TRBJ1-2; clone_size: -; cdr3_length: 11; v_call: TRBV10-3; cdr3_aa: CAITPGQGFRF; cdr3_nt: TGTGCCATCACCCCGGGACAGGGTTTTCGCTTC
d_call: TRBD1; j_call: TRBJ1-3; clone_size: -; cdr3_length: 16; v_call: TRBV2; cdr3_aa: CASSWGQSNSGNTIYF; cdr3_nt: TGTGCCAGCAGTTGGGGACAGTCGAACTCTGGAAACACCATATATTTT
d_call: -; j_call: TRBJ2-7; clone_size: once; cdr3_length: 13; v_call: TRBV29-1; cdr3_aa: CSILAGSSYEQYF; cdr3_nt: TGCAGCATCCTTGCGGGTTCCTCCTACGAGCAGTACTTC
d_call: -; j_call: TRBJ2-1; clone_size: -; cdr3_length: 12; v_call: TRBV11-2; cdr3_aa: CASSEERNEQFF; cdr3_nt: TGTGCCAGCAGCGAAGAGCGGAATGAGCAGTTCTTC
d_call: -; j_call: TRBJ1-3; clone_size: -; cdr3_length: 15; v_call: TRBV28; cdr3_aa: CASTERGAGGNTIYF; cdr3_nt: TGTGCCAGCACGGAGCGGGGGGCAGGGGGAAACACCATATATTTT
d_call: TRBD2; j_call: TRBJ2-7; clone_size: -; cdr3_length: 16; v_call: TRBV7-8; cdr3_aa: CASRSTRLAGGVEQYF; cdr3_nt: TGTGCCAGCCGCTCCACCCGACTAGCGGGAGGTGTCGAGCAGTACTTC
d_call: -; j_call: TRBJ2-1; clone_size: once; cdr3_length: 18; v_call: TRBV7-9; cdr3_aa: CAISSLVGRETGYNEQFF; cdr3_nt: TGTGCCATCAGCAGCTTAGTAGGTCGGGAGACAGGGTACAATGAGCAGTTCTTC
d_call: TRBD1; j_call: TRBJ2-5; clone_size: -; cdr3_length: 13; v_call: TRBV30; cdr3_aa: CAWNRGYLETQYF; cdr3_nt: TGTGCCTGGAACAGGGGATACTTGGAGACCCAGTACTTC
d_call: -; j_call: TRBJ1-2; clone_size: -; cdr3_length: 16; v_call: TRBV28; cdr3_aa: CASSLSTTGNRYGYTF; cdr3_nt: TGTGCCAGCAGTCTATCGACTACAGGGAATCGGTATGGCTACACCTTC
d_call: TRBD2; j_call: TRBJ2-7; clone_size: once; cdr3_length: 18; v_call: TRBV27; cdr3_aa: CASSFPAPPLAGGDEQYF; cdr3_nt: TGTGCCAGCAGTTTCCCCGCCCCGCCGCTAGCGGGAGGGGACGAGCAGTACTTC
d_call: TRBD1; j_call: TRBJ1-6; clone_size: -; cdr3_length: 15; v_call: TRBV6-6; cdr3_aa: CASTSVGQGDSPLHF; cdr3_nt: TGTGCCAGCACTAGCGTTGGGCAGGGGGATTCACCCCTCCACTTT